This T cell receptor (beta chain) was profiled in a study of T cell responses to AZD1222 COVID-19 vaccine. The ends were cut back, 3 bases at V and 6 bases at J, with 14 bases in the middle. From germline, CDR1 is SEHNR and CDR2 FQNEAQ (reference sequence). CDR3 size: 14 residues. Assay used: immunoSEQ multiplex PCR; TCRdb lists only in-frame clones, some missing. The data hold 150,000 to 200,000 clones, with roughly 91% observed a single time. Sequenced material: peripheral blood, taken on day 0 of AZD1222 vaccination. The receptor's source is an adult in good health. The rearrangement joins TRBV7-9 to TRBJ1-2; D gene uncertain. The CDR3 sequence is CASSFKFNSDGYTF. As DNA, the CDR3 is TGTGCCAGCAGCTTCAAGTTTAACAGCGATGGCTACACCTTC.